The 10 T cell receptor beta chains below come from one sample, sequenced in a study of naive and memory T cell subsets (dated by TCRdb to the late 2010s). Library method: UMI-ligation and nested PCR. The instrument given in TCRdb is Illumina MiSeq. An equimolar mix of two oligonucleotides covering both TRBC1 and TRBC2 was used as the beta constant-region primer. Four rounds of PCR were used to amplify ligated cDNA, with nested alpha and beta constant-region primers being used together with the SP2 primer. TCRdb itself trimmed the public reads at Q25 with fastp, ran MiXCR and retained productive beta chains. When rows share a CDR3 protein, they turn into one entry using the most common DNA and genes. The sample records around 110,000 distinct CDR3 sequences, around a third of which are singletons. The ten largest account for 0.9% of the sample. What was sequenced was central memory CD4+ T cells from blood. The meaning of the sample's cell subset or site label: central memory, CD45RA- CD27+. All receptors derive from a human donor in good health.

This clonotype appeared a few times. This chain connects TRBV9 to TRBJ2-7; 11 bases map to TRBD2. Germline values: CDR1 SGDLS, CDR2 YYNGEE. V was clipped by 0 bases and J by 1 base; unmatched bases: 12. The CDR3 length is 19 residues. The CDR3 region is CASSVDIGLAGVKSYEQYF. The CDR3 nucleotides are TGTGCCAGCAGCGTAGATATAGGACTAGCGGGCGTGAAATCCTACGAGCAGTACTTC.

This clonotype was recorded a few times. The chain combines TRBV15 with TRBJ2-2; D gene uncertain. CDR1 is LNHNV, CDR2 YYDKDF, per germline (reference sequence). This CDR3 is built from 16 residues. Trimming took 1 base from V and 3 from J, leaving 12 bases between them. CDR3: CATSRVFLVDTGELFF. The CDR3 DNA reads TGTGCCACCAGCAGAGTATTTCTAGTAGACACCGGGGAGCTGTTTTTT.

This clonotype was observed a few times. V and J are TRBV6-5 and TRBJ2-2, with D possibly TRBD1 on 5 matching bases. V lost 5 bases and J lost 3, with 10 bases in between. This CDR3 spans 14 amino acids. CDR1 and CDR2 from the germline V gene are MNHEY and SVGAGI. The CDR3 nucleotides are TGTGCCAGCAGTCCTTGGGGCGACACCGGGGAGCTGTTTTTT. Encoded protein: CASSPWGDTGELFF.

This clonotype was recorded a few times. V usage is TRBV6-6 and J usage is TRBJ1-5; D ambiguous. Trimming took 5 bases from V and 3 from J, leaving 11 bases between them. The CDR3 is made up of 14 amino acids. Germline V lookup: CDR1 MNHNY, CDR2 SVGAGI (reference sequence). The CDR3 is CASSGEGYNQPQHF. In DNA form, the CDR3 reads TGTGCCAGCAGTGGGGAGGGCTACAATCAGCCCCAGCATTTT.

The V and J genes are TRBV29-1 and TRBJ2-3; D remains ambiguous. This CDR3 comprises 11 residues. CDR1 and CDR2 (germline): SQVTM, ANQGSEA. Trimming took off 6 bases at V and 6 bases at J, with 10 bases between the two ends. CDR3 sequence reads: CSVPTGDTQYF. The CDR3 coding sequence is TGCAGCGTCCCGACCGGGGATACGCAGTATTTT.

In the case of this clonotype: One end of the junction varies from germline; a read error may be responsible. The chain joins TRBV5-6 to TRBJ1-3; maybe TRBD1 (5 bases). The CDR3 runs 12 residues. Germline V gives CDR1 SGHDT, CDR2 YYEEEE. This CDR3 is CASRRDLQDLIF. For the CDR3, the DNA is TGTGCCAGCAGGAGGGACCTCCAGGACTTAATTTTT.

This clonotype was counted only a few times. This chain connects TRBV20-1 to TRBJ2-1; D perhaps matches TRBD2 (5 bases). Deletions cut 8 bases from V and 1 base from J, with 15 bases between. The CDR3 runs 14 residues. Germline CDR1 reads DFQATT; CDR2 reads SNEGSKA (reference sequence). CDR3 amino acids: CSQIREPSYNEQFF. The DNA for the CDR3 is TGCAGTCAAATACGGGAACCGTCCTACAATGAGCAGTTCTTC.

In its sample, this clonotype was seen a few times. The chain is built from TRBV5-1 and TRBJ1-1; 11 nucleotides line up with TRBD1. The CDR3 has 15 residues. Trimming cost V 5 bases and J 0 bases; bases outside gene matches: 3. Germline values: CDR1 SGHRS, CDR2 YFSETQ. Here the CDR3 DNA reads TGCGCCAGCAGTCGGACAGGGGGCCTGAACACTGAAGCTTTCTTT. It yields the protein CASSRTGGLNTEAFF.

This clonotype is a singleton in its sample. This sequence joins TRBV7-9 and TRBJ2-7; D is unresolved. The CDR3 covers 13 residues. Trimming took 3 bases from V and 6 from J, leaving 12 bases between them. CDR1 is SEHNR and CDR2 is FQNEAQ in the germline V gene (reference sequence). CDR3 bases: TGTGCCAGCAGCTTCTTCGACGGAAGCGAGCAGTACTTC. This translates into CASSFFDGSEQYF.

The genes are TRBV20-1 and TRBJ2-2; the D gene is possibly TRBD2 (6 bases). Between the trimmed V and J ends, which lost 3 bases and 0 bases, there was a span of 11 bases. CDR3 size: 15 residues. Germline CDR1 is DFQATT and CDR2 is SNEGSKA (reference sequence). As DNA, the CDR3 is TGCAGTGCTAGCACGCTAGCGACGAACACCGGGGAGCTGTTTTTT. It translates to CSASTLATNTGELFF.